This TCR beta chain was recorded in a study of cytomegalovirus exposure and HLA in healthy donors. PCR employed 60 Vbeta and 13 Jbeta primers. This table comes from immunoSEQ multiplex PCR, and its TCRdb copy is limited to in-frame clones, with some not included. The data contain under 200,000 clones, roughly 78% of them seen just once; the ten biggest clones take up approximately 0.73%. Germline CDR1 and CDR2: SGHTA and FQGNSA. The V gene end was trimmed by 6 bases and the J gene end by 2 bases; junction bases not matched to a gene: 4. CDR3 length: 15 residues. The sample taken for sequencing was PBMCs. This TCR was recovered from a woman aged 40 to 50 in good health and CMV-seronegative. This chain uses TRBV7-2 with TRBJ2-3; 11 bases fit TRBD2. The CDR3, as DNA: TGTGCCAGCAGTCTTAGCGGGGGGGCCACAGATACGCAGTATTTT. Protein product: CASSLSGGATDTQYF.